The source of this T cell receptor (beta chain) is a study of graft-versus-host responses after intestinal transplantation. Study in general: All recipients were transplanted with multivisceral, liver-intestinal, or isolated intestinal grafts.

General study points: Declines in HvG clones occurring early post-transplant were associated with peak circulating GvH clone levels. Recipient bone marrow held GvH clones, some seen earlier in ileum or blood. Allografts carried high graft-versus-host to host-versus-graft clonal ratios in patients having graft-donor T cell macrochimerism.

The germline CDR1 and CDR2 sequences are SGHRS and YFSETQ. CDR3 size: 13 residues. V shed 9 bases and J 3 bases; nucleotides not matched to a gene: 3. Here immunoSEQ multiplex PCR was the method, and the copy in TCRdb shows in-frame clones only, minus some. Of 85,000 to 100,000 clones detected, around 88% appear once; the ten largest clones hold roughly 1.4%. Of note for this clone: The antigen is not known.

This clonotype was obtained from a human patient who received an intestinal transplant, so some T cells may come from the graft donor. Specimen: PBMCs, collected 255 days after intestinal transplant. The chain links TRBV5-1 to TRBJ2-2, with TRBD1 matching over 9 bases. As DNA, the CDR3 is TGCGCCACCCGACAGGGGGACACCGGGGAGCTGTTTTTT. Encoded protein: CATRQGDTGELFF.